Below, 16 T cell receptor beta chains from the same sample are listed, as sequenced in a study of T-cell reconstitution after alpha-beta-depleted transplantation in children. Unique molecular identifiers were built into the TCRbeta library. In TCRdb, the PCR reads were re-called with MiXCR into one record per CDR3 protein. Found here are about 420,000 distinct CDR3 sequences, around 9.9% of them singletons; the top ten hold 5% to 6.5%. Sequences were derived from PBMCs from the stem cell graft donor, sampled from the stem cell graft. The receptors were gathered from a human donor who donated a stem cell graft to a child with acute myeloid leukemia.

The chain combines TRBV29-1 with TRBJ1-5, with a weak D call TRBD1 (6 bases). Looked up from germline, CDR1 is SQVTM and CDR2 is ANQGSEA. This CDR3 region has 14 residues. Trimming stripped 4 bases from V and 7 bases from J, with 17 bases between. CDR3 nucleotides: TGCAGCGTTGCGCCCGAGGTTGGGGGCCAGCCCCAGCATTTT. Translated, it gives CSVAPEVGGQPQHF. The entire variable domain, with the rest obtained from reference TRBV29-1 and TRBJ1-5, is as follows: SAVISQKPSRDICQRGTSLTIQCQVDSQVTMMFWYRQQPGQSLTLIATANQGSEATYESGFVIDKFPISRPNLTFSTLTVSNMSPEDSSIYLCSVAPEVGGQPQHFGDGTRLSIL.

The chain uses TRBV12-3 or TRBV12-4 and TRBJ2-1, with 10 bases fitting TRBD1. Germline trimming cut 1 base from V and 8 bases from J; bases unmatched to any gene: 5. CDR3 length: 15 residues. CDR3 in DNA: TGTGCCAGCAGTTTAGGACAGGGGGCTGGATATGAGCAGTTCTTC. This codes for CASSLGQGAGYEQFF.

In this sample, this clonotype turned up a few times. This sequence joins TRBV10-3 and TRBJ2-2; D is ambiguous. Per the germline V gene, CDR1 is ENHRY and CDR2 is SYGVKD. Trimming took 7 bases from V and 4 from J, leaving 13 bases between them. This CDR3 is built from 14 residues. The CDR3 DNA is TGTGCCATCACGAACAGTCTCGGCACCGGGGAGCTGTTTTTT. Translation gives CAITNSLGTGELFF.

This clonotype came up a few times. The rearrangement links TRBV2 to TRBJ2-1; perhaps TRBD2 as D (5 bases). Trimming removed 4 bases at V and 8 bases at J, with 15 bases between. Germline CDR1 is SNHLY and CDR2 is FYNNEI. The CDR3 contains 14 residues. The CDR3 loop reads CASSGQEGSDEQFF. The CDR3, as DNA: TGTGCCAGCAGTGGACAAGAAGGGAGCGATGAGCAGTTCTTC.

This clonotype was seen ten or more times. The chain couples TRBV6-1 to TRBJ2-7; D is undetermined. The V end was cut by 8 bases, the J end by 1 base, with 21 bases between. The germline V gene encodes CDR1 MNHNS and CDR2 SASEGT. The CDR3 extends over 16 amino acids. The CDR3 bases are TGTGCCAGCCTAGGAGTTTGGTGGGGATCATCCTACGAGCAGTACGTC. Encoded protein: CASLGVWWGSSYEQYV.

This rearrangement joins TRBV7-9 to TRBJ2-5; 8 bases are shared with TRBD1. CDR3 size: 16 residues. Trimming removed 2 bases from V and 5 bases from J; junction bases left unmatched: 10. CDR1 and CDR2 (germline): SEHNR, FQNEAQ (reference sequence). The CDR3 is CASSLFGQGRTETQYF. The CDR3, as DNA: TGTGCCAGCAGCTTATTCGGACAGGGTCGCACGGAGACCCAGTACTTC.

With respect to this clonotype: A read error may produce the germline difference seen at one junction end. The chain carries TRBV27 and TRBJ1-1; the D gene is possibly TRBD1 (5 bases). Per the germline V gene, CDR1 is MNHEY and CDR2 is SMNVEV (reference sequence). The CDR3 consists of 16 residues. CDR3 amino acids: CGSSHLGAGGNTEAFF. The CDR3 DNA reads as TGTGGCAGCAGTCACCTGGGCGCGGGGGGGAACACTGAAGCTTTCTTT.

This clonotype showed up just a few times. The chain uses TRBV20-1 and TRBJ2-1; D is tentatively TRBD1 or TRBD2 (6 bases each). The CDR3 has 14 amino acids. Germline-derived CDR1 and CDR2 are DFQATT and SNEGSKA (reference sequence). With 7 bases removed from V and 3 bases from J, the gap between germline ends came to 16 bases. CDR3 coding DNA: TGCAGTGTTCAGGGGCGGGGATACTACAATGAGCAGTTCTTC. Translation: CSVQGRGYYNEQFF.

V gene TRBV7-9 combines with J gene TRBJ2-7; D not certain. The CDR3 sequence is 13 residues long. V lost 4 bases and J lost 4, with 11 bases in between. Germline loops: CDR1 SEHNR, CDR2 FQNEAQ (reference sequence). The CDR3 coding sequence is TGTGCCAGCAGCTCCACGGCCGCTTACGAGCAGTACTTC. Its protein product is CASSSTAAYEQYF. The variable domain in full, with the rest retrieved from reference TRBV7-9 and TRBJ2-7, is DTGVSQNPRHKITKRGQNVTFRCDPISEHNRLYWYRQTLGQGPEFLTYFQNEAQLEKSRLLSDRFSAERPKGSFSTLEIQRTEQGDSAMYLCASSSTAAYEQYFGPGTRLTVT.

This clonotype appeared many times. The chain couples TRBV5-6 to TRBJ1-1, with D possibly being TRBD1 (6 bases). In germline, CDR1 is SGHDT, CDR2 YYEEEE. V was cut by 3 bases and J by 0 bases, with 12 bases left in between. This CDR3 region has 15 residues. CDR3 amino acids: CASSWGAAMNTEAFF. The CDR3 bases are TGTGCCAGCAGCTGGGGGGCAGCGATGAACACTGAAGCTTTCTTT.

In its sample, this clonotype was seen many times. The rearrangement links TRBV7-2 to TRBJ1-4; D is unresolved. Trimming cost V 1 base and J 0 bases, with 6 bases left between them. The CDR3 is 15 amino acids. CDR1 is SGHTA and CDR2 is FQGNSA in the germline V gene. CDR3 loop: CASSLGGTTNEKLFF. DNA for the CDR3: TGTGCCAGCAGCTTAGGAGGAACAACTAATGAAAAACTGTTTTTT.

The chain links TRBV6-4 to TRBJ2-5; 9 nucleotides match TRBD2. This CDR3 is built from 15 residues. Trimming cost V 3 bases and J 1 base; bases outside gene matches: 3. The germline CDR1 and CDR2 sequences are MRHNA and SNTAGT. CDR3 loop: CASSEKAGGQETQYF. CDR3 bases: TGTGCCAGCAGTGAAAAAGCGGGGGGCCAAGAGACCCAGTACTTC.

This chain uses TRBV4-1 with TRBJ2-7; 7 bases match TRBD2. This CDR3 contains 14 residues. The V and J ends lost 3 bases and 3 bases, in that order; junction bases with no gene match: 5. The germline V gene encodes CDR1 MGHRA and CDR2 YSYEKL. This chain's CDR3 is CASSQGRGNYEQYF. Here the CDR3 DNA reads TGCGCCAGCAGCCAGGGGCGGGGGAACTACGAGCAGTACTTC.

This clonotype has a count of ten or more. The rearrangement uses TRBV12-3 or TRBV12-4 and TRBJ1-1; 7 bases are shared with TRBD1. The trim removed 5 bases at V and 5 bases at J, leaving 8 bases unmatched. This CDR3 is 14 amino acids long. CDR3 coding DNA: TGTGCCAGCAGTGAACAGGGGAGTTATACTGAAGCTTTCTTT. This sequence encodes CASSEQGSYTEAFF.

The CDR3 region is CASSRRDFTDTQYF. The DNA for the CDR3 is TGTGCCAGCAGTCGTAGGGACTTCACAGATACGCAGTATTTT. The V gene is TRBV12-3 or TRBV12-4, the J gene TRBJ2-3, with D tentatively TRBD2 (6 bases). The CDR3 has 14 amino acids. Trimming took off 5 bases at V and 2 bases at J, with 11 bases between the two ends.

This clonotype was picked up many times. The chain is built from TRBV7-9 and TRBJ1-1; 9 bases agree with TRBD1. The CDR3 covers 16 residues. With 5 bases clipped from V and 1 base from J, the junction kept 8 bases outside the gene matches. CDR1 and CDR2 from the germline V gene are SEHNR and FQNEAQ (reference sequence). This chain's CDR3 is CASSPQGTGPNTEAFF. CDR3 DNA sequence: TGTGCCAGCAGCCCGCAAGGGACAGGGCCGAACACTGAAGCTTTCTTT.